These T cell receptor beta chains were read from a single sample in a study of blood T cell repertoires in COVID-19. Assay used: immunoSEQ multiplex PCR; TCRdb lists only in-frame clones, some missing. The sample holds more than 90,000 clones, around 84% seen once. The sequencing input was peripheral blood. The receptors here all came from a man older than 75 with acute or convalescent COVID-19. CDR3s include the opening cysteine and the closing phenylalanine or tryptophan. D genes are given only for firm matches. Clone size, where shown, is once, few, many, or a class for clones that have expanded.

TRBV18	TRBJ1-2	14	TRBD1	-	CASSPPGQNYGYTF	TGTGCCAGCTCACCACCGGGACAGAACTATGGCTACACCTTC
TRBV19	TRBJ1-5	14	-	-	CASRGFAGTQPQHF	TGTGCCAGTAGAGGATTCGCGGGAACTCAGCCCCAGCATTTT
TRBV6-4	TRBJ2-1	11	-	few	CASSGGGEQFF	TGTGCCAGCAGTGGTGGCGGTGAGCAGTTCTTC
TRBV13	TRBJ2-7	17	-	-	CASSLGGSGTITYEQYF	TGTGCCAGCAGCTTAGGTGGATCCGGGACAATTACCTACGAGCAGTACTTC
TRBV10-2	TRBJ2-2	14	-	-	CASIQGIRTGELFF	TGCGCCAGTATACAGGGAATTCGGACCGGGGAGCTGTTTTTT
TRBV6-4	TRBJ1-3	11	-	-	CAGGLGNTIYF	TGTGCCGGGGGCCTTGGAAACACCATATATTTT
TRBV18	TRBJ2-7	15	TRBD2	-	CASSPLAGGSHEQYF	TGTGCCAGCTCACCCCTAGCGGGAGGTTCACACGAGCAGTACTTC
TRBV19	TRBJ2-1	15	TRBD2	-	CASSPGTSDLNEQFF	TGTGCCAGTAGTCCCGGGACTAGCGACTTAAATGAGCAGTTCTTC
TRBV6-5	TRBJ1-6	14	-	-	CASHHRVFGSPLHF	TGTGCCAGTCACCACAGGGTCTTCGGTTCACCCCTCCACTTT
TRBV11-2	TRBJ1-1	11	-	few	CASSSVIGAFF	TGTGCCAGCAGCTCAGTGATTGGAGCTTTCTTT
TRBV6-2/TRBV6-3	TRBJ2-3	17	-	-	CASSHLPPTGLTDTQYF	TGTGCCAGCAGTCACCTCCCCCCCACAGGTCTGACGGATACGCAGTATTTT
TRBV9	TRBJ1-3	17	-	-	CASSVVDEGISGNTIYF	TGTGCCAGCAGCGTAGTGGACGAGGGAATCTCTGGAAACACCATATATTTT
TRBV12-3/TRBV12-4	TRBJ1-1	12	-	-	CASSLGGQMAFF	TGTGCCAGCAGTTTAGGTGGACAGATGGCTTTCTTT
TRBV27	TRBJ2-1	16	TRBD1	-	CASSLAGTGRHNEQFF	TGTGCCAGCAGTTTAGCCGGGACAGGAAGGCACAATGAGCAGTTCTTC
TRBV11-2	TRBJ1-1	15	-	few	CASRGGLREGRRAFF	TGTGCCAGCAGAGGGGGGCTAAGGGAGGGCCGCCGGGCTTTCTTT
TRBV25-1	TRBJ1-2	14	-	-	CASSEYGGSEDYTF	TGTGCCAGCAGTGAATACGGGGGTAGTGAAGACTACACCTTC
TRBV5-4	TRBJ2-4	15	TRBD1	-	CASSRKTGGEDIQYF	TGTGCCAGCAGCCGAAAGACAGGGGGCGAGGACATTCAGTACTTC
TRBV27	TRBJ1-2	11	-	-	CASRAGFGYTF	TGTGCCAGCAGGGCGGGGTTTGGCTACACCTTC
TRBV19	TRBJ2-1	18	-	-	CASSMSLSGGAAYNEQFF	TGTGCCAGTAGTATGTCGTTAAGTGGCGGGGCCGCCTACAATGAGCAGTTCTTC
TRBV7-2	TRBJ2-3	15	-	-	CASSLSGSSTDTQYF	TGTGCCAGCAGCCTTAGCGGATCTAGCACAGATACGCAGTATTTT
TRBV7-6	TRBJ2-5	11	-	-	CASSPLETQYF	TGTGCCAGCAGCCCCCTGGAGACCCAGTACTTC
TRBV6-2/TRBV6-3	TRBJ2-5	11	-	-	CASSYAETQYF	TGTGCCAGCAGTTACGCGGAGACCCAGTACTTC
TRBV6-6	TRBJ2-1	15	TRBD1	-	CASSSMGQGVNEQFF	TGTGCCAGCAGTTCCATGGGACAGGGGGTCAATGAGCAGTTCTTC
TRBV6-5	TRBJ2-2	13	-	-	CASAREIAGELFF	TGTGCCAGCGCCAGGGAAATCGCCGGGGAGCTGTTTTTT
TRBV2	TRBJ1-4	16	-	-	CASSKDSLHSNEKLFF	TGTGCCAGCAGTAAGGACAGCTTGCACTCTAATGAAAAACTGTTTTTT
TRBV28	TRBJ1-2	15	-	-	CATPLPGAGPQGYTF	TGTGCCACCCCTCTACCCGGAGCAGGGCCCCAGGGCTACACCTTC
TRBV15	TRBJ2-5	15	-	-	CATSRDRGAGETQYF	TGTGCCACCAGCAGAGACAGGGGGGCTGGGGAGACCCAGTACTTC
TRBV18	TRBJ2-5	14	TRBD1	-	CASSLGTEQETQYF	TGTGCCAGCTCACTCGGGACAGAGCAAGAGACCCAGTACTTC
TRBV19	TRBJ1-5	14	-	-	CASSIPGGNQPQHF	TGTGCCAGTAGTATACCAGGGGGCAATCAGCCCCAGCATTTT